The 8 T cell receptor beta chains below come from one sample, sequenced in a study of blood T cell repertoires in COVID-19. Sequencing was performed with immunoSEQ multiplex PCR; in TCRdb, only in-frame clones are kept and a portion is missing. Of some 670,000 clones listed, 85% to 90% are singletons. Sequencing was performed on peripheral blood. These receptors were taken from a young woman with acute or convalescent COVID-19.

In nucleotides, the CDR3 is TGTGCCAGTAGTATCGAGGGCCCGGGAGGATACGAGCAGTACTTC. Translation: CASSIEGPGGYEQYF. The rearrangement joins TRBV19 to TRBJ2-7, with TRBD2 matching over 7 bases. Germline V gene sequence: CDR1 LNHDA, CDR2 SQIVND (reference sequence). The length of the CDR3 is 15 residues. V trimming: 3 bases; J trimming: 4 bases; junction bases outside the gene matches: 9. The full variable domain, in which reference TRBV19 and TRBJ2-7 provide the parts outside the CDR3, is DGGITQSPKYLFRKEGQNVTLSCEQNLNHDAMYWYRQDPGQGLRLIYYSQIVNDFQKGDIAEGYSVSREKKESFPLTVTSAQKNPTAFYLCASSIEGPGGYEQYFGPGTRLTVT.

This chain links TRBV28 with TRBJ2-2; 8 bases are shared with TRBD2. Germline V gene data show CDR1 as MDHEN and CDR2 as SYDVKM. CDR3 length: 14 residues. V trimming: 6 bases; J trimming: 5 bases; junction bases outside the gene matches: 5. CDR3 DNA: TGTGCCAGCAGCGGGGGGGATAGGACCGGGGAGCTGTTTTTT. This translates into CASSGGDRTGELFF.

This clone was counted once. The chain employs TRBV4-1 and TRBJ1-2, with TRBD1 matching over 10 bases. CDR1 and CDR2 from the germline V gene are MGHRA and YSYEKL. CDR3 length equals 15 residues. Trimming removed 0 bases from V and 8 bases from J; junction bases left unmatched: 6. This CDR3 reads CASSQDDRGLRGYTF. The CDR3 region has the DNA TGCGCCAGCAGCCAAGACGACAGGGGGCTACGAGGCTACACCTTC.

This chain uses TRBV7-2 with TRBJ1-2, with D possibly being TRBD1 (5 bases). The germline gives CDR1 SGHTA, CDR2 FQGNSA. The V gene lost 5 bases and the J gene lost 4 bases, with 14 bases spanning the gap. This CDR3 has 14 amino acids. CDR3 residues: CASSHRTPTYGYTF. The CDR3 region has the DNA TGTGCCAGCAGCCACCGGACACCCACCTATGGCTACACCTTC.

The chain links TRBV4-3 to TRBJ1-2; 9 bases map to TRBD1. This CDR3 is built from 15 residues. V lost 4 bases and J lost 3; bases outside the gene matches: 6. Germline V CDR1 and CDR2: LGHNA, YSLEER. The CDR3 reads CASSPHRGLDYGYTF. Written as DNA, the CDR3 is TGCGCCAGCAGCCCCCACAGGGGGCTAGACTATGGCTACACCTTC.

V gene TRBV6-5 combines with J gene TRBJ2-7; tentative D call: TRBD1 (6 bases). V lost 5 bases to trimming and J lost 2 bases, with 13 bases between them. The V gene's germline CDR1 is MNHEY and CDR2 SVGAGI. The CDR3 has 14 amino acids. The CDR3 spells CASSRTADTYEQYF. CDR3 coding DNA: TGTGCCAGCAGTCGGACAGCAGACACCTACGAGCAGTACTTC.

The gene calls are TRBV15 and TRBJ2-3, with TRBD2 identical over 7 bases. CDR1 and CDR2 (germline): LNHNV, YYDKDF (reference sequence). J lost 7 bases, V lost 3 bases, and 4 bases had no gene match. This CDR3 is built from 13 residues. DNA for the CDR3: TGTGCCACCAGCAGGAGCGGGGCATATACGCAGTATTTT. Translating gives CATSRSGAYTQYF.

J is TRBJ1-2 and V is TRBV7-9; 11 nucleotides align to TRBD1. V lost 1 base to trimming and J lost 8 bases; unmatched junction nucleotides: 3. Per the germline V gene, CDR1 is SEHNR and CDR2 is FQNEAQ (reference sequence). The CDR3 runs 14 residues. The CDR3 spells CASSLGTGGEGYTF. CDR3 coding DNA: TGTGCCAGCAGCTTAGGGACAGGGGGCGAAGGCTACACCTTC.